The TCR beta chain described here comes from a study of CD8 T cells in Susac syndrome. CDR1 and CDR2 from the germline V gene are DFQATT and SNEGSKA (reference sequence). The V gene lost 3 bases and the J gene lost 6 bases, with 9 bases spanning the gap. The length of the CDR3 is 12 residues. With random hexamers, about 0.45 to 1 ug RNA was reverse transcribed. TCRdb passed the immunoSEQ multiplex PCR reads through MiXCR, listing each CDR3 protein once. The sample lists about 140,000 distinct CDR3 sequences, 90% to 95% seen once, with about 0.11% in the top ten. The multiple sclerosis controls were treatment-naive patients, and their relapsing-remitting disease was stable or active.

The sequenced material came from CD4+ T cells from PBMCs. The sequence was collected from a human donor with multiple sclerosis. The genes are TRBV20-1 and TRBJ1-5; tentative D call: TRBD1 (5 bases). CDR3 sequence: CSASRGTQPQHF. The CDR3 DNA follows: TGCAGTGCTAGTCGAGGGACTCAGCCCCAGCATTTT.